The clone carrying this T cell receptor beta chain was seen many times. Exclusion followed for patients with uncontrolled infection, other autoimmune disease, pregnancy or lactation. The data originate from a study of T cells in Graves' hyperthyroidism and ophthalmopathy. TCR beta CDR3 sequences were amplified from RNA transcripts. TCR CDR3 underwent first-round RT-PCR with the HTBI primer set. Using its own MiXCR run on the multiplex PCR reads, TCRdb lists one record per CDR3 protein. The table shows a few hundred thousand distinct CDR3 sequences, with roughly 14% occurring only once. Germline lookup yields CDR1 DFQATT and CDR2 SNEGSKA (reference sequence). This CDR3 is built from 17 residues. The junction had 15 bases not matched to a gene; V was cut back by 1 base and J by 4 bases.

The source of this sequence is a woman under 30 with Graves' hyperthyroidism. The J gene is TRBJ2-7, the V gene TRBV20-1; 8 bases line up with TRBD2. Sequencing was done on a sample of blood. The CDR3 region is CSARVKGSGDVSYEQYF. CDR3 coding DNA: TGCAGTGCTAGAGTAAAAGGTAGCGGGGACGTTTCGTACGAGCAGTACTTC.